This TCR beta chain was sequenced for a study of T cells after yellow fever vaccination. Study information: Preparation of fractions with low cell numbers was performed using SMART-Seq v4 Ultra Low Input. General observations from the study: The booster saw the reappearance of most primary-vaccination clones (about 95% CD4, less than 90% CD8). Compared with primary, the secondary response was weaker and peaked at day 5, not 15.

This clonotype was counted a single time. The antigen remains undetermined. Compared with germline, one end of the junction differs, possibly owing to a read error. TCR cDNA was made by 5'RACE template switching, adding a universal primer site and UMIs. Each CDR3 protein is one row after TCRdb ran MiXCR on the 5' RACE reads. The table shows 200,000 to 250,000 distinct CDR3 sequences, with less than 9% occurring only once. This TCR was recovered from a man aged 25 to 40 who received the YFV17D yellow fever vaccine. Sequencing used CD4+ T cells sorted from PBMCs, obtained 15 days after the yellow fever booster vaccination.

CDR3 coding DNA: TGTGCCACCAGTGATTCCCACCAGCCGGGGAATGAGCAGTCCTTC. Its translation is CATSDSHQPGNEQSF. The chain employs TRBV24-1 and TRBJ2-1, with TRBD2 as a possible D gene (5 bases). The CDR3 is 15 residues long. The V gene's germline CDR1 is KGHDR and CDR2 SFDVKD.